The 17 T cell receptor beta chains below all came from one sample that was sequenced in a study of Graves' ophthalmopathy and Graves' hyperthyroidism. TCR beta CDR3 regions were amplified from RNA transcripts. Second-round multiplex PCR came after a first-round RT-PCR that employed HTBI primers. In TCRdb, the multiplex PCR reads were re-called with MiXCR into one record per CDR3 protein. Of roughly 500,000 distinct CDR3 sequences in the sample, approximately 15% are singletons; the top ten hold approximately 9.8%. The specimen was blood. The source is a woman in her thirties with Graves' ophthalmopathy.

This clonotype has just a few counts. This sequence joins TRBV6-1 and TRBJ2-7; tentatively, D is TRBD1 (6 bases). Looked up from germline, CDR1 is MNHNS and CDR2 is SASEGT. The CDR3 covers 14 residues. V lost 5 bases and J 1 base, leaving 12 bases between the germline ends. The CDR3 DNA is TGTGCCAGCAGTACAGGGACCCCGTCCTACGAGCAGTACTTC. It specifies CASSTGTPSYEQYF.

This clonotype was recorded at least ten times. V is TRBV27 and J is TRBJ2-5, with a weak D call TRBD2 (6 bases). CDR3 size: 13 residues. Germline V CDR1 and CDR2: MNHEY, SMNVEV (reference sequence). The V and J ends lost 8 bases and 4 bases respectively, with 14 bases between them. The CDR3 protein is CASRLTGVETQYF. Here the CDR3 DNA reads TGTGCCAGCCGCCTTACGGGGGTAGAGACCCAGTACTTC.

This clonotype was picked up many times. CDR3 protein: CASSLVGQINTIYF. CDR3 coding DNA: TGTGCCAGCAGTTTAGTCGGTCAGATTAACACCATATATTTT. V gene TRBV12-3 or TRBV12-4 combines with J gene TRBJ1-3; D uncertain. CDR3 length: 14 amino acids. V lost 1 base and J lost 7, with 11 bases in between.

As regards this clonotype: A much larger clone sits a single nucleotide away, making a read error possible. The V and J genes are TRBV6-1 and TRBJ2-5; 11 nucleotides agree with TRBD1. Germline loops: CDR1 MNHNS, CDR2 SASEGT. The CDR3 is 15 amino acids. V lost 5 bases to trimming and J lost 0 bases; unmatched junction nucleotides: 2. In nucleotides, the CDR3 is TGTGCCAGCAGTCGGGACAGGGGGTACCAAGAGACCCAGTACTTC. This codes for CASSRDRGYQETQYF.

This clonotype has just a few counts. The chain employs TRBV5-1 and TRBJ2-5; possible D gene TRBD2, 6 bases. Germline lookup yields CDR1 SGHRS and CDR2 YFSETQ. The CDR3 has 13 amino acids. V was shortened by 6 bases and J by 3 bases, with 12 bases between the two germline ends. CDR3 residues: CASIRPGEETQYF. CDR3 in DNA: TGCGCCAGCATCCGGCCGGGGGAAGAGACCCAGTACTTC.

This clonotype showed up many times. J is TRBJ1-5 and V is TRBV19; D is unresolved. The CDR3 has 14 amino acids. Germline assignment: CDR1 LNHDA and CDR2 SQIVND (reference sequence). V was shortened by 0 bases and J by 5 bases, with 8 bases between the two germline ends. CDR3 nucleotide sequence: TGTGCCAGTAGTATAGAGAACCGTGATCAGCCCCAGCATTTT. Its translation is CASSIENRDQPQHF.

This clonotype was counted at least ten times. The chain has TRBV2 and TRBJ1-2, with 8 bases fitting TRBD1. V lost 9 bases, J lost 0 bases, and 3 bases stayed unmatched. Germline CDR1 is SNHLY and CDR2 is FYNNEI. The CDR3 consists of 13 residues. The DNA for the CDR3 is TGTGCCAGAGACAGGGGAGCTAACTATGGCTACACCTTC. Translating gives CARDRGANYGYTF.

This clonotype was observed at least ten times. The J gene is TRBJ1-3, the V gene TRBV15; D perhaps matches TRBD1 (6 bases). The V gene lost 0 bases and the J gene lost 2 bases, with 14 bases spanning the gap. CDR1 and CDR2 from the germline V gene are LNHNV and YYDKDF (reference sequence). This CDR3 comprises 17 residues. The CDR3 region has the DNA TGTGCCACCAGCAGAGATAATATACCAGGGGCTGGAAACACCATATATTTT. Protein product: CATSRDNIPGAGNTIYF.

This chain uses TRBV28 with TRBJ2-7; 7 bases align to TRBD1. Germline V gene lookup returns CDR1 MDHEN and CDR2 SYDVKM. With 6 bases clipped from V and 5 bases from J, the junction kept 13 bases outside the gene matches. The CDR3 is 15 residues long. The CDR3 is CASSRIGTVNNEQYF. The CDR3 region has the DNA TGTGCCAGCAGCCGAATCGGGACAGTTAACAACGAGCAGTACTTC.

This clonotype was seen at least ten times. The chain links TRBV6-1 to TRBJ1-2; 9 bases are a match to TRBD1. Germline CDR1 reads MNHNS; CDR2 reads SASEGT. Trimming cost V 5 bases and J 6 bases; bases outside gene matches: 10. The CDR3 has 15 residues. The CDR3 DNA sequence: TGTGCCAGCAGTAATCCCACAGGGGGCATGGATGGCTACACCTTC. This codes for CASSNPTGGMDGYTF.

This clonotype has ten or more counts. V and J are TRBV7-2 and TRBJ1-5; D unresolved. V was clipped by 2 bases and J by 9 bases, with 17 bases between them. CDR3 length: 15 residues. The germline gives CDR1 SGHTA, CDR2 FQGNSA. CDR3 DNA sequence: TGTGCCAGCAGCTTATCCCGGACCCGTTCCATGCCCCAGCATTTT. Encoded protein: CASSLSRTRSMPQHF.

This clonotype was recorded many times. The chain employs TRBV27 and TRBJ1-3, with no clear D. The V end was cut by 2 bases, the J end by 4 bases, with 9 bases between. The CDR3 totals 14 residues. CDR1 is MNHEY and CDR2 is SMNVEV in the germline V gene (reference sequence). CDR3 amino acids: CASSLGPSGNTIYF. The CDR3 coding sequence is TGTGCCAGCAGTTTAGGCCCGTCGGGAAACACCATATATTTT.

This clonotype was counted at least ten times. The chain employs TRBV13 and TRBJ1-5; D may be TRBD1 (5 bases). The CDR3 extends over 15 amino acids. Looked up from germline, CDR1 is PRHDT and CDR2 is FYEKMQ (reference sequence). The V end was cut by 2 bases, the J end by 6 bases, with 14 bases between. The CDR3: CASSLQILGGQPQHF. For the CDR3, the DNA is TGTGCCAGCAGCTTACAGATCCTGGGGGGTCAGCCCCAGCATTTT.

There are many counts of this clonotype. The chain carries TRBV20-1 and TRBJ2-7; a possible D gene is TRBD1 (6 bases). The CDR3 extends over 12 amino acids. Germline V gene data show CDR1 as DFQATT and CDR2 as SNEGSKA (reference sequence). Trimming removed 1 base from V and 13 bases from J, with 17 bases in between. The CDR3 DNA is TGCAGTGCTAGAGTCCCCGGGACACACATCTACTTC. This encodes CSARVPGTHIYF.

This sequence joins TRBV11-2 and TRBJ2-7, with 8 positions matching TRBD1. CDR3 length equals 16 residues. The germline CDR1 and CDR2 sequences are SGHAT and FQNNGV. The trim removed 0 bases at V and 4 bases at J, leaving 8 bases unmatched. CDR3 in DNA: TGTGCCAGCAGCTTAGATTCGGGGACAGGAAGGTACGAGCAGTACTTC. It translates to CASSLDSGTGRYEQYF.

This clonotype was picked up many times. The genes are TRBV6-2 or TRBV6-3 and TRBJ2-7, with TRBD1 as a possible D gene (6 bases). The CDR3 has 14 amino acids. CDR1 is MNHEY, CDR2 SVGEGT, per germline. V was shortened by 6 bases and J by 3 bases, with 15 bases between the two germline ends. The CDR3 region is CASRLGTGHYEQYF. For the CDR3, the DNA is TGTGCCAGCAGATTGGGAACAGGGCACTACGAGCAGTACTTC.

This clonotype was picked up many times. The chain links TRBV30 to TRBJ1-6; 9 nucleotides match TRBD1. The CDR3 loop spans 13 amino acids. Germline CDR1 reads GTSNPN; CDR2 reads SVGIG (reference sequence). The trim removed 5 bases at V and 8 bases at J, leaving 4 bases unmatched. The CDR3: CAWVQGAYSPLHF. CDR3 coding DNA: TGTGCCTGGGTACAGGGGGCTTATTCACCCCTCCACTTT.